This TCR beta chain was identified in a study of blood T cell repertoires in COVID-19. Study background: In each case, the material was cDNA or gDNA derived from T cells, B-cell-depleted T cells, or PBMCs.

The data were produced by immunoSEQ multiplex PCR, yet TCRdb's version contains in-frame clones alone and is incomplete. Of about 180,000 clones in the sample, nearly 90% were seen once. Which cohort a participant joined came from the clinical history participants gave. The sample was PBMCs or T cells enriched from blood (not recorded which). This clonotype originated in a woman aged 40 to 50 with acute COVID-19.

The CDR3 protein is CAWSVRRLTHEQFF. DNA for the CDR3: TGTGCCTGGAGTGTAAGGCGGCTTACCCATGAGCAGTTCTTC. V and J are TRBV30 and TRBJ2-1; D ambiguous. CDR1 is GTSNPN and CDR2 is SVGIG in the germline V gene (reference sequence). The germline V and J ends were trimmed by 0 bases and 8 bases, with 14 bases remaining between them. The CDR3 loop spans 14 amino acids.